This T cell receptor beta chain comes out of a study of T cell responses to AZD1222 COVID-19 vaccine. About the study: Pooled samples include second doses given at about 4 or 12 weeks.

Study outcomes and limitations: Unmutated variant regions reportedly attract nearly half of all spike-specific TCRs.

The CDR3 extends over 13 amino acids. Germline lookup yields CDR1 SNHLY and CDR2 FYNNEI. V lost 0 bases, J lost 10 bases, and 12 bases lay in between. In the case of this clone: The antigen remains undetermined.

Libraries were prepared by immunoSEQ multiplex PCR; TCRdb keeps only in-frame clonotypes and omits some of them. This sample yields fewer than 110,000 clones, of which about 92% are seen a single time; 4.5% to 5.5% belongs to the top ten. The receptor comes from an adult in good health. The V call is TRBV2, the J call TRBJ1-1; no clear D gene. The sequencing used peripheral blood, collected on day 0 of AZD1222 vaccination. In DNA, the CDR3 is TGTGCCAGCAGTGAAGCTTTGGAACAAGGAGCTTTCTTT. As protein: CASSEALEQGAFF.